The clone carrying this T cell receptor (beta chain) was detected many times. Its antigen remains unidentified. Libraries were made from TCR beta cDNA, and they carried unique molecular identifiers. TCRdb re-derived calls from the PCR reads in MiXCR, one entry per CDR3 protein. The sample holds some 690,000 distinct CDR3 sequences, about 27% seen once. This specimen comes from a study of post-analysis software for immune sequencing data. V lost 0 bases, J lost 4 bases, and 9 bases lay in between. This CDR3 is 14 amino acids long. The germline CDR1 and CDR2 sequences are SGHRS and YFSETQ. Notes on the study in general: There were five TRBV segments more frequent in patients than controls, and TRBV5-6, TRBV5-1 and TRBV20-1 were among them.

Sequencing was performed on blood. This TCR was sampled from a girl aged 10 to 17 with multiple sclerosis. The gene calls are TRBV5-1 and TRBJ2-3; the D gene is possibly TRBD2 (5 bases). CDR3 bases: TGCGCCAGCAGCTTGGTTCTTAGCGCAGATACGCAGTATTTT. It codes for CASSLVLSADTQYF. The full variable domain, completed using reference TRBV5-1 and TRBJ2-3, is KAGVTQTPRYLIKTRGQQVTLSCSPISGHRSVSWYQQTPGQGLQFLFEYFSETQRNKGNFPGRFSGRQFSNSRSEMNVSTLELGDSALYLCASSLVLSADTQYFGPGTRLTVL.